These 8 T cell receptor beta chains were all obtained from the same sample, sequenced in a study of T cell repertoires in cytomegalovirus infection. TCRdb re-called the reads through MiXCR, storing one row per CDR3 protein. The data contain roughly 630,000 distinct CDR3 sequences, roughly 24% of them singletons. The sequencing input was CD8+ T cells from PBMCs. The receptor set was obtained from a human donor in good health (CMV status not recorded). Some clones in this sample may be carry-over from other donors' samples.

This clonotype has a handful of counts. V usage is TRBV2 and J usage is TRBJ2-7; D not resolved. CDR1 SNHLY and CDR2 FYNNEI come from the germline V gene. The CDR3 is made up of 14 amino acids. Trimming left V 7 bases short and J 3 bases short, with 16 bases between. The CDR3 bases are TGTGCCAGCATCTCTTCCGTGGGATTCTACGAGCAGTACTTC. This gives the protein CASISSVGFYEQYF.

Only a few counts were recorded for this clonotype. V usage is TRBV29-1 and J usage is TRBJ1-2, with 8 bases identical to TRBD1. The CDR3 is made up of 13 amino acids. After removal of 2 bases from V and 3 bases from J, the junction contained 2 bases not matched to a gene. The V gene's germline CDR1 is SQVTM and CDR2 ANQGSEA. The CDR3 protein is CSVETDRDYGYTF. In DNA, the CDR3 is TGCAGCGTTGAAACGGACAGGGACTATGGCTACACCTTC.

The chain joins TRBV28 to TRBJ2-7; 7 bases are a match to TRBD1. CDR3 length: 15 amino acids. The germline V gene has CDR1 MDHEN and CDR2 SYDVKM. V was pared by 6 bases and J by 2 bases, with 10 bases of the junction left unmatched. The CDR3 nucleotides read TGTGCCAGCAGCGATCGACAGGGACGACCCTACGAGCAGTACGTC. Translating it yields CASSDRQGRPYEQYV.

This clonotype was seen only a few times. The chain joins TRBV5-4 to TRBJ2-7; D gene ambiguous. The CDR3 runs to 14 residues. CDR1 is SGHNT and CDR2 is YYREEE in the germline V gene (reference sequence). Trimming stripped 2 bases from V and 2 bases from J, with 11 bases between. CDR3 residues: CASSFWQKTYEQYF. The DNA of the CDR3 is TGTGCCAGCAGCTTTTGGCAGAAGACCTACGAGCAGTACTTC.

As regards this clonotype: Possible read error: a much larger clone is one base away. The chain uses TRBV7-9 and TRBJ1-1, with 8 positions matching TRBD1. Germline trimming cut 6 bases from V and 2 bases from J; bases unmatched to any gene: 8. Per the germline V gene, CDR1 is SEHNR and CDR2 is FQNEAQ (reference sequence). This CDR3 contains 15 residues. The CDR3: CASSRTGPSNTEAFF. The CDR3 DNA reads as TGTGCCAGCAGTCGGACAGGGCCGTCCAACACTGAAGCTTTCTTT.

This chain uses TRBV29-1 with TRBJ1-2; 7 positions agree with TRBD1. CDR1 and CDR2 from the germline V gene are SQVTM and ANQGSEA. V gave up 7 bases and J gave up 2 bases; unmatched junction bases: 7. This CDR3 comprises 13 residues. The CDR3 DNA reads TGCAGCGGGGGAACAGGGGAAAACTATGGCTACACCTTC. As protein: CSGGTGENYGYTF.

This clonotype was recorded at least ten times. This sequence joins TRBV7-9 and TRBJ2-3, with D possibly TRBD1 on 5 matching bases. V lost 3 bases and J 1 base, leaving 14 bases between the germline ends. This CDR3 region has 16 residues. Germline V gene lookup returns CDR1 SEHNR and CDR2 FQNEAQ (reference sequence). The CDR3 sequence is CASSFSGPPGTDTQYF. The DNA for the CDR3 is TGTGCCAGCAGCTTCTCAGGGCCTCCCGGCACAGATACGCAGTATTTT.

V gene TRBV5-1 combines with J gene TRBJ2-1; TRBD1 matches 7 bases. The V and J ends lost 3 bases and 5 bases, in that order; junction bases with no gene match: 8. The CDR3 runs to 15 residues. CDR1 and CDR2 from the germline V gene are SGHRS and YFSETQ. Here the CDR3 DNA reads TGCGCCAGCAGCTATGGGGGACAGATTAACAATGAGCAGTTCTTC. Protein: CASSYGGQINNEQFF. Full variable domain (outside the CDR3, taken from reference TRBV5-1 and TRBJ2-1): KAGVTQTPRYLIKTRGQQVTLSCSPISGHRSVSWYQQTPGQGLQFLFEYFSETQRNKGNFPGRFSGRQFSNSRSEMNVSTLELGDSALYLCASSYGGQINNEQFFGPGTRLTVL.